This T cell receptor (beta chain) was obtained from a study of OX40 agonist ivuxolimab in advanced cancers. Generated by immunoSEQ multiplex PCR, the TCRdb table keeps only in-frame clones and is missing some. There are tens of thousands of clones in the sample; roughly 85% occur only once, and 15% to 20% lies in the top ten. The ends lost 1 base at V and 3 bases at J; junction bases unmatched: 12. This CDR3 is built from 17 residues. CDR1 is LNHNV, CDR2 YYDKDF, per germline (reference sequence). This clone showed up many times. The chain employs TRBV15 and TRBJ2-7; 7 bases match TRBD2. This sequence originates from an adult with an advanced solid tumor such as melanoma, head and neck, liver or kidney cancer. The specimen was CD4+ or CD8+ T cells sorted from blood, collected in a trial of the OX40 agonist ivuxolimab. The CDR3 loop is CATSRVLTGTTNYEQYF. CDR3 bases: TGTGCCACCAGCAGAGTACTAACCGGGACTACTAACTACGAGCAGTACTTC.